The present TCR beta chain was sequenced within a study of blood T cell repertoires in COVID-19. V was clipped by 3 bases and J by 3 bases; unmatched bases: 15. CDR1 and CDR2 from the germline V gene are SGHRS and YFSETQ. The CDR3 covers 18 residues. Profiled with immunoSEQ multiplex PCR; TCRdb holds only in-frame clones, not every one. Found here are a few hundred thousand clones, over 70% of them singletons; the top ten hold approximately 1.1%. This TCR was sampled from a woman between 45 and 60 years old with acute or convalescent COVID-19. This chain links TRBV5-1 with TRBJ1-1, with 9 bases that match TRBD1. Sequencing was done on a sample of peripheral blood. The CDR3 reads CASSSHPGGQGLDTEAFF. The DNA for the CDR3 is TGCGCCAGCAGCTCACATCCAGGGGGACAGGGCCTCGACACTGAAGCTTTCTTT.